The T cell receptor (beta chain) under discussion was sequenced for a study of blood T cells in healthy people across ages (dated by TCRdb to the mid-2010s). At the level of the whole study: In model experiments, template switching captured roughly one uniquely barcoded TCR beta cDNA molecule for every two T cells. Donors were grouped into four age groups: young (average roughly 16 years), middle-aged (39), aged (around 60) and long-lived (around 80). Age-related changes in TCR beta repertoire diversity were measured in the study by deep sequencing normalized with unique cDNA molecular identifiers. For two donors (one aged 18 to 30 and one aged 80 or older), the study analyzed two additional independent replicas of 1 million unique cDNA reads from the same blood draw.

Donors were 35 to 40 systemically healthy Caucasian individuals from Russia aged 6 to 90 years. Around 9.9 milliliters of peripheral blood were collected from each donor into EDTA-treated Vacutainer tubes. PBMCs were isolated by Ficoll-Paque density-gradient centrifugation, with at least 7 million obtained per sample. Trizol reagent was used to extract total RNA from the PBMCs, yielding at least 5.5 micrograms per sample. For every donor, flow cytometry on a PBMC aliquot measured the percentage of naive CD45RAhigh/CD27high T cells. Library preparation employed 5' RACE. The instrument was an Illumina HiSeq 2500. The second PCR ran for about 6 to 11 cycles and used a J-beta primer mix along with a sample-barcoded 5' primer. A unique molecular identifier was introduced onto each TCR beta cDNA molecule by a template-switch 5' adaptor carrying 12 random nucleotides. At least 3 million CDR3-containing paired-end reads were obtained from each sample. The Mint cDNA synthesis kit, primed by a TRBC-specific oligonucleotide, was used to synthesize first-strand cDNA from all RNA. After uracil-DNA glycosylase treatment, a first 18-cycle PCR used universal primers M1SS and BC2_uni_R on all cDNA. The source study handled its data this way. For normalization, 1 million high-quality reads were randomly selected from each sample, with every read carrying a distinct molecular identifier. Instead of being binned into consensus sequences, reads with shared molecular identifiers were discarded. MiTCR, run with a Q25 quality threshold and the strictest error-elimination algorithm, handled CDR3 identification, clonotype clustering and error correction. A nonparametric unseen species model with Euler transformation was used to estimate lower-bound total TCR beta diversity. TCRdb reworked the public reads: Q25 trimming with fastp, MiXCR clone assembly, productive beta chains retained. Here each entry gathers all rows of one CDR3 protein and keeps the most common genes and DNA. The V and J calls shown here were made by TCRdb, not taken from the authors' results. The sample table contains hundreds of thousands of distinct CDR3 sequences; only one count was recorded for 25% to 35% of them. The ten biggest clones cover approximately 4% of the sample.

Trimming takes 2 bases from V and 2 bases from J, and the germline ends sit 10 bases apart. The germline V gene provides CDR1 MDHEN and CDR2 SYDVKM. Including cysteine and phenylalanine, the CDR3 has 15 amino acids. Of all the DNA, just the CDR3 is kept, 45 bases in frame from base 1. About this clonotype itself: Its cognate antigen has yet to be identified. No much larger clone exists at a distance of one base, and base qualities are not known.

What the authors observed across the whole study: Estimates of total diversity from one million sequenced T cells were regarded as lower bounds and underestimates. Bulk unsorted PBMC profiling prevented conclusive comparison of naive and antigen-experienced compartments. Donor CMV infection status was unknown, potentially confounding age-related changes in expanded clonotypes. Observed TCR beta diversity per million T cells fell roughly linearly with age, and a significant reduction was already apparent by age about 38. The percentage of naive T cells measured by flow cytometry correlated strongly with observed TCR beta diversity. The long-lived group showed more naive CD4+ T cells, fewer expanded clones and increased TCR diversity than the aged group, suggesting age selection.

The same data also contributed to another study, on T cells of mothers and their children. From that second study: Nine systemically healthy Caucasian individuals, comprising three mothers and their six children, were included as donors. cDNA synthesis consumed the entire amount of extracted RNA, loaded at around 1.5 ug RNA in each 15 ul reaction. Sample barcodes and 2-4 random nucleotides were added via the M1S primer in the second PCR. Over 10 million TCR beta CDR3 reads came from each mother, compared with 2.5 million to 3.5 million reads from each child. Thymic selection shapes the output of TCR recombination in a similar way in related and unrelated pairs, and inherited differences have a minor effect. Normalized repertoire overlap was always slightly but never significantly higher in related than unrelated mother-child pairs. No persistent microchimeric T cell clones were found, with a detection sensitivity of approximately 100 clones per million clonotypes. Deep NGS was used in the study to compare the TCR beta repertoires of mothers and children and to look for features that separate related mother-child pairs from unrelated individuals. Mothers averaged around 40 +/- 4 years of age and children averaged around 10 +/- 4 years. After adapter ligation with NEBNext reagents, the libraries were sequenced on Illumina HiSeq 2000 with 100+100 nt paired-end reads. To avoid cross-contamination, the mother libraries and the child libraries were prepared a month apart and sequenced in separate runs. For each donor, somewhere between about 450,000 and 2,000,000 distinct TCR beta clonotypes were identified. Naive TCR beta clonotypes were estimated from low-frequency clonotypes matched to each donor's FACS-determined naive share, without sorting.

The sequenced sample consisted of blood. The rearrangement joined TRBV28 to TRBJ1-5; matching of 6 bases hints at TRBD1 as the D gene. This receptor was obtained from a boy aged 2-9 years in good health. The DNA reads as follows: TGTGCCAGCAGTTTAGCCTCAGGGGGCAATCAGCCCCAGCATTTT. The resulting protein is CASSLASGGNQPQHF.